Presented here are 29 T cell receptor beta chains from one specimen sequenced in a study of OX40 agonist ivuxolimab in advanced cancers. Libraries were prepared by immunoSEQ multiplex PCR; TCRdb keeps only in-frame clonotypes and omits some of them. Here the sample spans tens of thousands of clones, more than 70% being singletons. The sample in question was CD4+ or CD8+ T cells sorted from blood, obtained in a trial of the OX40 agonist ivuxolimab. The receptors stem from an adult with an advanced solid tumor such as melanoma, head and neck, liver or kidney cancer.

The chain has TRBV6-6 and TRBJ1-2, with D possibly being TRBD1 (6 bases). Per the germline V gene, CDR1 is MNHNY and CDR2 is SVGAGI (reference sequence). CDR3 size: 15 residues. Trimming took off 7 bases at V and 8 bases at J, with 23 bases between the two ends. This CDR3 reads CASTPQDREGWGYTF. DNA of the CDR3: TGTGCCAGCACTCCCCAGGACAGAGAAGGGTGGGGCTACACCTTC.

The rearrangement uses TRBV7-2 and TRBJ1-5; D may be TRBD1 (5 bases). The CDR3 is 16 amino acids. Germline V gene lookup returns CDR1 SGHTA and CDR2 FQGNSA. V lost 5 bases to trimming and J lost 1 base, with 15 bases between them. The CDR3: CASSQVGGVSNQPQHF. The CDR3 nucleotides read TGTGCCAGCAGCCAAGTTGGGGGAGTCAGCAATCAGCCCCAGCATTTT.

The chain recombines TRBV11-3 with TRBJ2-1, with a tentative D call TRBD2 (5 bases). Germline CDR1 and CDR2: SGHNT and YENEEA. This CDR3 has 16 amino acids. Trimming shortened V by 3 bases and J by 6 bases, and 18 bases separated the two germline ends. CDR3 region: CASSFGFEGKANEQFF. The CDR3 DNA is TGTGCCAGCAGCTTCGGATTCGAGGGTAAGGCCAATGAGCAGTTCTTC.

J is TRBJ1-2 and V is TRBV21-1. TRBV21-1 is listed as a pseudogene. There are 10 residues in the CDR3. Here the CDR3 reads CASSWGGDTF. For the CDR3, the DNA is TGTGCCAGCAGCTGGGGAGGAGACACCTTC.

The genes are TRBV18 and TRBJ2-1; D not certain. In germline, CDR1 is KGHSH, CDR2 LQKENI. V was shortened by 3 bases and J by 7 bases, with 19 bases between the two germline ends. This CDR3 region has 16 residues. The CDR3 DNA follows: TGTGCCAGCTCACCCAGAGGCACGAGTGGCCAGAATGAGCAGTTCTTC. This gives the protein CASSPRGTSGQNEQFF. Full variable domain (missing parts from reference TRBV18 and TRBJ2-1): NAGVMQNPRHLVRRRGQEARLRCSPMKGHSHVYWYRQLPEEGLKFMVYLQKENIIDESGMPKERFSAEFPKEGPSILRIQQVVRGDSAAYFCASSPRGTSGQNEQFFGPGTRLTVL.

This clone was seen once. This chain joins TRBV5-1 and TRBJ1-4; no firm D call. The germline gives CDR1 SGHRS, CDR2 YFSETQ. Trimming took off 5 bases at V and 0 bases at J, with 8 bases between the two ends. The CDR3 totals 14 residues. The CDR3: CASSETTTNEKLFF. CDR3 in DNA: TGCGCCAGCAGTGAGACTACAACTAATGAAAAACTGTTTTTT.

This chain uses TRBV5-1 with TRBJ1-4; possibly TRBD1 for D (5 bases). The germline V and J ends were trimmed by 7 bases and 3 bases, with 13 bases remaining between them. Germline CDR1 reads SGHRS; CDR2 reads YFSETQ. The CDR3 loop spans 14 amino acids. The CDR3 spells CASAEAGANEKLFF. In DNA, the CDR3 is TGCGCCAGCGCCGAGGCGGGGGCTAATGAAAAACTGTTTTTT.

The chain is built from TRBV18 and TRBJ1-2; 7 bases map to TRBD1. Germline-derived CDR1 and CDR2 are KGHSH and LQKENI. CDR3 length: 14 residues. Trimming cost V 2 bases and J 6 bases; bases outside gene matches: 6. The CDR3 spells CASSPRGRGDGYTF. In DNA form, the CDR3 reads TGTGCCAGCTCACCAAGGGGGCGGGGTGATGGCTACACCTTC.

This clone was seen a few times. The chain uses TRBV19 and TRBJ2-3; D is perhaps TRBD2 (5 bases). Germline assignment: CDR1 LNHDA and CDR2 SQIVND (reference sequence). CDR3 size: 15 residues. V was clipped by 7 bases and J by 2 bases, with 16 bases between them. The CDR3, as DNA: TGTGCCAGTACGACGCAGGCGGGTTTCACAGATACGCAGTATTTT. Its translation: CASTTQAGFTDTQYF. Full variable domain (outside the CDR3, taken from reference TRBV19 and TRBJ2-3): DGGITQSPKYLFRKEGQNVTLSCEQNLNHDAMYWYRQDPGQGLRLIYYSQIVNDFQKGDIAEGYSVSREKKESFPLTVTSAQKNPTAFYLCASTTQAGFTDTQYFGPGTRLTVL.

V is TRBV28 and J is TRBJ2-7; D may be TRBD1 (5 bases). This CDR3 contains 12 residues. CDR1 and CDR2 (germline): MDHEN, SYDVKM. V dropped 3 bases and J dropped 7 bases, with 10 bases sitting between them. The CDR3 sequence is CASSLVRTEQYF. The CDR3 DNA follows: TGTGCCAGCAGTTTGGTGAGGACAGAGCAGTACTTC.

This sequence joins TRBV19 and TRBJ2-2; D is uncertain. Germline CDR1 is LNHDA and CDR2 is SQIVND (reference sequence). The CDR3 contains 16 residues. The V and J ends lost 3 bases and 0 bases respectively, with 11 bases between them. Here the CDR3 reads CASSMAGLTNTGELFF. Here the CDR3 DNA reads TGTGCCAGTAGTATGGCCGGCTTAACGAACACCGGGGAGCTGTTTTTT.

The J gene is TRBJ1-5, the V gene TRBV19; D gene ambiguous. The CDR3 has 14 amino acids. The V end lost 3 bases, the J end lost 4 bases, and 10 bases lay between the germline ends. Germline CDR1 is LNHDA and CDR2 is SQIVND (reference sequence). CDR3 nucleotide sequence: TGTGCCAGTAGTATTCGTGCCAGAAATCAGCCCCAGCATTTT. This codes for CASSIRARNQPQHF.

The chain links TRBV6-5 to TRBJ1-2, with TRBD1 as a possible D gene (5 bases). The length of the CDR3 is 14 residues. The V and J ends lost 2 bases and 8 bases respectively, with 15 bases between them. Germline assignment: CDR1 MNHEY and CDR2 SVGAGI. The CDR3 nucleotides are TGTGCCAGCAGTTACGGCAGGGAGGTGGGCGGCTACACCTTC. It codes for CASSYGREVGGYTF.

This sequence joins TRBV7-3 and TRBJ2-7; TRBD1 agrees at 10 bases. The trim removed 5 bases at V and 4 bases at J, leaving 11 bases unmatched. This CDR3 is 16 amino acids long. CDR1 is SGHTA and CDR2 is FQGTGA in the germline V gene. The CDR3 bases are TGTGCCAGCAGCCTCTCCCGGGACAGGGGTGAGTACGAGCAGTACTTC. Amino acid sequence: CASSLSRDRGEYEQYF.

The rearrangement links TRBV7-2 to TRBJ1-3, with D maybe TRBD1 (5 bases). The CDR3 runs 15 residues. V was shortened by 6 bases and J by 2 bases, with 14 bases between the two germline ends. Germline values: CDR1 SGHTA, CDR2 FQGNSA. CDR3 residues: CASRLTGLPGNTIYF. CDR3 DNA sequence: TGTGCCAGCAGACTAACGGGACTCCCTGGAAACACCATATATTTT. Variable domain in full (rest from reference TRBV7-2 and TRBJ1-3): GAGVSQSPSNKVTEKGKDVELRCDPISGHTALYWYRQSLGQGLEFLIYFQGNSAPDKSGLPSDRFSAERTGGSVSTLTIQRTQQEDSAVYLCASRLTGLPGNTIYFGEGSWLTVV.

V usage is TRBV5-6 and J usage is TRBJ1-4; D is unclear. Between the trimmed V and J ends, which lost 4 bases and 4 bases, there was a span of 8 bases. The CDR3 spans 13 residues. Germline assignment: CDR1 SGHDT and CDR2 YYEEEE. CDR3 nucleotide sequence: TGTGCCAGCAGCGCGTCGATTAATGAAAAACTGTTTTTT. It encodes CASSASINEKLFF.

V and J are TRBV5-6 and TRBJ2-1; the D is unclear. The germline CDR1 and CDR2 sequences are SGHDT and YYEEEE. The length of the CDR3 is 14 residues. V lost 0 bases, J lost 7 bases, and 11 bases lay in between. This CDR3 is CASSLVGRDNEQFF. The CDR3 DNA is TGTGCCAGCAGCTTGGTGGGTAGAGATAATGAGCAGTTCTTC.

The table lists this clone with a count of one. J is TRBJ2-7 and V is TRBV7-2; no firm D call. Germline CDR1 and CDR2: SGHTA and FQGNSA. CDR3 length: 13 amino acids. V was pared by 2 bases and J by 5 bases, with 10 bases between. This CDR3 reads CASSLRVVDEQYF. As DNA, the CDR3 is TGTGCCAGCAGCTTACGGGTGGTCGACGAGCAGTACTTC.

This clone was detected a few times. This sequence joins TRBV18 and TRBJ2-7; no reliable D call. Deletions cut 0 bases from V and 4 bases from J, with 10 bases between. The CDR3 totals 14 residues. Germline-derived CDR1 and CDR2 are KGHSH and LQKENI. CDR3: CASSPPSFRYEQYF. Written as DNA, the CDR3 is TGTGCCAGCTCACCACCTTCTTTCAGATACGAGCAGTACTTC.

The rearrangement joins TRBV28 to TRBJ2-7, with 10 bases matching TRBD2. V lost 5 bases, J lost 2 bases, and 6 bases stayed unmatched. Germline CDR1 and CDR2: MDHEN and SYDVKM. The length of the CDR3 is 15 residues. The CDR3: CASSPASGSAYEQYF. DNA of the CDR3: TGTGCCAGCAGTCCGGCTAGCGGGAGCGCCTACGAGCAGTACTTC.

The chain recombines TRBV4-2 with TRBJ2-7; D is perhaps TRBD1 (6 bases). The CDR3 extends over 17 amino acids. The V and J ends lost 1 base and 0 bases respectively, with 16 bases between them. CDR1 LGHNA and CDR2 YNFKEQ come from the germline V gene. CDR3 bases: TGTGCCAGCAGCCAAGTTCTACAGGGTCTTTACTCCTACGAGCAGTACTTC. This codes for CASSQVLQGLYSYEQYF.

V and J are TRBV7-9 and TRBJ1-5; 12 bases align to TRBD1. J gave up 7 bases and V 5 bases, and 12 bases lay outside the gene matches. Germline assignment: CDR1 SEHNR and CDR2 FQNEAQ (reference sequence). The CDR3 sequence is 17 residues long. CDR3 coding DNA: TGTGCCAGCAGCCAAGGAGGTATCGGGACAGGGGGCCAGCCCCAGCATTTT. This encodes CASSQGGIGTGGQPQHF.

The V gene is TRBV6-6, the J gene TRBJ2-7; 9 bases map to TRBD2. V lost 5 bases to trimming and J lost 0 bases; unmatched junction nucleotides: 2. The CDR3 has 14 residues. The germline V gene has CDR1 MNHNY and CDR2 SVGAGI (reference sequence). CDR3 DNA: TGTGCCAGCAGTGATAGCGGGAGCTCCTACGAGCAGTACTTC. It yields the protein CASSDSGSSYEQYF.

The chain is built from TRBV14 and TRBJ1-1; D might be TRBD1 (5 bases). The CDR3 has 13 residues. Between the trimmed V and J ends, which lost 4 bases and 3 bases, there was a span of 9 bases. From germline, CDR1 is SGHDN and CDR2 FVKESK. CDR3 coding DNA: TGTGCCAGCAGCCCGGGGGTATACACTGAAGCTTTCTTT. Its protein product is CASSPGVYTEAFF.

The CDR3: CASSLARLETQYF. The CDR3 DNA is TGTGCCAGCAGCTTAGCGAGATTAGAGACCCAGTACTTC. V is TRBV11-3 and J is TRBJ2-5, with no clear D. Germline assignment: CDR1 SGHNT and CDR2 YENEEA. The ends were cut back, 1 base at V and 4 bases at J, with 7 bases in the middle. This CDR3 spans 13 amino acids.

The genes are TRBV5-1 and TRBJ2-1, with a tentative D call TRBD2 (6 bases). The CDR3 length is 16 residues. Germline V lookup: CDR1 SGHRS, CDR2 YFSETQ. V lost 1 base, J lost 7 bases, and 18 bases lay in between. The CDR3 spells CASSLRTGEPWNEQFF. The CDR3 nucleotides read TGCGCCAGCAGCTTGCGGACGGGAGAACCTTGGAATGAGCAGTTCTTC. Drawing the rest from reference TRBV5-1 and TRBJ2-1, the complete variable domain is KAGVTQTPRYLIKTRGQQVTLSCSPISGHRSVSWYQQTPGQGLQFLFEYFSETQRNKGNFPGRFSGRQFSNSRSEMNVSTLELGDSALYLCASSLRTGEPWNEQFFGPGTRLTVL.

The chain employs TRBV14 and TRBJ2-4; the D gene is possibly TRBD1 (6 bases). The germline gives CDR1 SGHDN, CDR2 FVKESK. The CDR3 is 17 amino acids. Trimming took 0 bases from V and 0 from J, leaving 12 bases between them. Here the CDR3 reads CASSQETGIVAKNIQYF. The CDR3 nucleotides read TGTGCCAGCAGCCAAGAAACAGGGATAGTAGCCAAAAACATTCAGTACTTC.

The rearrangement joins TRBV28 to TRBJ1-2; perhaps TRBD1 as D (6 bases). Germline CDR1 MDHEN, CDR2 SYDVKM. V shed 2 bases and J shed 2 bases, with 12 bases lying between them. The CDR3 contains 15 residues. The CDR3 bases are TGTGCCAGCAGTTTACCAGGGACAATGAACTATGGCTACACCTTC. Residues: CASSLPGTMNYGYTF.

The CDR3 here is CASSPLVGSWQDHTEAFF. For the CDR3, the DNA is TGTGCCAGCAGCCCACTTGTAGGGTCGTGGCAGGACCACACTGAAGCTTTCTTT. The chain recombines TRBV11-2 with TRBJ1-1; D is unresolved. Germline loops: CDR1 SGHAT, CDR2 FQNNGV. Deletions cut 5 bases from V and 3 bases from J, with 25 bases between. The CDR3 sequence is 18 residues long.